This T cell receptor (beta chain) derives from a study of identical twins. Study outcomes and limitations: There is a chance that invariant MAIT and iNKT cells partially muddied zero-insertion analyses. There were fewer insertions in abundant cord blood beta clonotypes, but memory repertoires showed no such pattern.

V was pared by 2 bases and J by 4 bases, with 0 bases of the junction left unmatched. This CDR3 has 14 amino acids. From germline, CDR1 is DFQATT and CDR2 SNEGSKA (reference sequence). TCRdb re-called the 5' RACE reads through MiXCR, storing one row per CDR3 protein. The table lists hundreds of thousands of distinct CDR3 sequences, more than 9% of them singletons. Healthy Caucasians alone served as donors. Many counts were recorded for this clonotype. The target antigen is unknown. These same data were also listed under a study on yellow fever vaccine responses in identical twins.

This TCR derives from a young woman in good health. The rearrangement links TRBV20-1 to TRBJ2-1, with 12 bases that match TRBD2. Sequencing was carried out using PBMCs. CDR3: CSARLAGGYNEQFF. Written as DNA, the CDR3 is TGCAGTGCTAGACTAGCGGGAGGGTACAATGAGCAGTTCTTC.